Below, 13 T cell receptor beta chains from the same sample are listed, as sequenced in a study of T-cell memory formation after mild COVID-19. Via MiXCR, TCRdb re-called the 5' RACE reads, giving one row per CDR3 protein. The data hold under 450,000 distinct CDR3 sequences, with 20% to 25% observed a single time. Input material: PBMCs or a T cell subset sorted from them (not recorded which). The source of these receptors is a man younger than 30 who had mild COVID-19 (a few samples of this study predate the infection). Cell type and time point are not known.

This chain links TRBV18 with TRBJ2-5, with TRBD1 matching 8 bases. Germline V lookup: CDR1 KGHSH, CDR2 LQKENI. The trim removed 3 bases at V and 7 bases at J, leaving 16 bases unmatched. The CDR3 is made up of 17 amino acids. The CDR3 DNA reads TGTGCCAGCTCACCTATTCGGACAGGGACAGCCTTTGGGACCCAGTACTTC. Its translation: CASSPIRTGTAFGTQYF.

The chain is built from TRBV7-9 and TRBJ1-1, with a possible D match to TRBD1 (6 bases). V was trimmed by 5 bases and J by 1 base, leaving 14 bases between them. Germline CDR1 and CDR2: SEHNR and FQNEAQ (reference sequence). The CDR3 runs 15 residues. For the CDR3, the DNA is TGTGCCAGCAGCACACACGGGGGCCGGAACACTGAAGCTTTCTTT. Its protein product is CASSTHGGRNTEAFF.

The J gene is TRBJ1-2, the V gene TRBV7-2; possibly TRBD1 for D (6 bases). From germline, CDR1 is SGHTA and CDR2 FQGNSA. Deletions cut 8 bases from V and 4 bases from J, with 14 bases between. CDR3 length: 13 residues. The CDR3 spells CASAFQGTYGYTF. The DNA of the CDR3 is TGTGCCAGCGCGTTTCAGGGGACCTATGGCTACACCTTC.

J is TRBJ1-4 and V is TRBV20-1; D ambiguous. The V and J ends lost 3 bases and 8 bases respectively, with 16 bases between them. CDR3 length equals 14 residues. Per the germline V gene, CDR1 is DFQATT and CDR2 is SNEGSKA (reference sequence). CDR3 DNA sequence: TGCAGTGCTAGTCCCCAGCCTCTAGGCGAAAAACTGTTTTTT. Residues: CSASPQPLGEKLFF.

A few counts support this clonotype. V gene TRBV20-1 combines with J gene TRBJ2-1, with 8 bases matching TRBD1. The germline CDR1 and CDR2 sequences are DFQATT and SNEGSKA (reference sequence). The CDR3 length is 17 residues. J gave up 3 bases and V 5 bases, and 15 bases lay outside the gene matches. As DNA, the CDR3 is TGCAGTGCTCCCGAGGGTGTTCGGACAGGGCTCTACAATGAGCAGTTCTTC. Translated: CSAPEGVRTGLYNEQFF.

This clonotype has just a few counts. This chain links TRBV2 with TRBJ2-7, with D perhaps TRBD1 (6 bases). CDR3 length: 14 amino acids. Germline V gene sequence: CDR1 SNHLY, CDR2 FYNNEI. The V gene lost 7 bases and the J gene lost 1 base, with 14 bases spanning the gap. In DNA, the CDR3 is TGTGCCAGCAAAATGGGGCAGGGGTCCTACGAGCAGTACTTC. It is translated as CASKMGQGSYEQYF. Full variable domain (rest looked up from reference TRBV2 and TRBJ2-7): EPEVTQTPSHQVTQMGQEVILRCVPISNHLYFYWYRQILGQKVEFLVSFYNNEISEKSEIFDDQFSVERPDGSNFTLKIRSTKLEDSAMYFCASKMGQGSYEQYFGPGTRLTVT.

This chain connects TRBV28 to TRBJ1-5; D remains ambiguous. The CDR3 totals 11 residues. The V gene lost 4 bases and the J gene lost 5 bases, with 3 bases spanning the gap. Germline-derived CDR1 and CDR2 are MDHEN and SYDVKM. The chain's CDR3 is CASSYHQPQHF. CDR3 bases: TGTGCCAGCAGTTACCATCAGCCCCAGCATTTT. Variable domain in full (rest from reference TRBV28 and TRBJ1-5): DVKVTQSSRYLVKRTGEKVFLECVQDMDHENMFWYRQDPGLGLRLIYFSYDVKMKEKGDIPEGYSVSREKKERFSLILESASTNQTSMYLCASSYHQPQHFGDGTRLSIL.

V gene TRBV5-1 combines with J gene TRBJ2-3; 9 bases align to TRBD1. The V gene end was trimmed by 0 bases and the J gene end by 0 bases; junction bases not matched to a gene: 2. This CDR3 has 16 amino acids. CDR1 SGHRS and CDR2 YFSETQ come from the germline V gene. The CDR3 nucleotides read TGCGCCAGCAGCTTGGGGACAGGGGTAAGCACAGATACGCAGTATTTT. Encoded protein: CASSLGTGVSTDTQYF.

The chain links TRBV2 to TRBJ2-3; D is unclear. CDR3 length equals 17 residues. Trimming shortened V by 8 bases and J by 2 bases, and 23 bases separated the two germline ends. CDR1 is SNHLY and CDR2 is FYNNEI in the germline V gene. The DNA of the CDR3 is TGTGCCAGCCTACCGGCCGAGTCTGAACCTTACACAGATACGCAGTATTTT. It translates to CASLPAESEPYTDTQYF.

V is TRBV2 and J is TRBJ2-3; 8 bases agree with TRBD1. CDR1 is SNHLY, CDR2 FYNNEI, per germline. The CDR3 has 13 residues. After removal of 6 bases from V and 7 bases from J, the junction contained 6 bases not matched to a gene. CDR3 nucleotide sequence: TGTGCCAGCAGAGGGACAGGATTCCATACGCAGTATTTT. It specifies CASRGTGFHTQYF.

This chain connects TRBV4-1 to TRBJ1-3, with D hard to call. Germline assignment: CDR1 MGHRA and CDR2 YSYEKL. V shed 1 base and J shed 3 bases, with 7 bases lying between them. This CDR3 contains 14 residues. The CDR3 protein is CASSQVGGGNTIYF. The CDR3 region has the DNA TGCGCCAGCAGCCAAGTCGGAGGTGGAAACACCATATATTTT.

The table lists this clonotype with a few counts. The rearrangement links TRBV6-5 to TRBJ2-1; D possibly uses TRBD1 or TRBD2 (5 bases each). This CDR3 spans 15 amino acids. Germline values: CDR1 MNHEY, CDR2 SVGAGI. The ends were cut back, 4 bases at V and 5 bases at J, with 15 bases in the middle. CDR3 loop: CASSWLPGPNNEQFF. The DNA of the CDR3 is TGTGCCAGCAGTTGGCTACCGGGACCGAACAATGAGCAGTTCTTC.

The V call is TRBV18, the J call TRBJ1-5; no clear D gene. With 6 bases removed from V and 5 bases from J, the gap between germline ends came to 11 bases. The germline CDR1 and CDR2 sequences are KGHSH and LQKENI. CDR3 length: 13 residues. In DNA form, the CDR3 reads TGTGCCAGCTCGGCTAACCGAGATCAGCCCCAGCATTTT. This encodes CASSANRDQPQHF.